Below, one TCR beta chain is given with its context. Its antigen is as yet unknown. The data belong to a study of OX40 agonist ivuxolimab in advanced cancers. Across the study: In three patients, partial responses were observed, one with hepatocellular carcinoma and two with cutaneous melanoma.

The ends lost 5 bases at V and 9 bases at J; junction bases unmatched: 9. Germline lookup yields CDR1 MGHRA and CDR2 YSYEKL. The CDR3 has 15 amino acids. The protocol was immunoSEQ multiplex PCR, while the TCRdb copy is restricted to in-frame clones and leaves out a portion. In the table there are some 48,000 clones, around 84% of which are singletons. Study conclusions and caveats: On average, a greater number of expanded clones characterised CD8+ T cells relative to CD4+.

The sequencing here drew on CD4+ or CD8+ T cells sorted from blood, taken in a trial of the OX40 agonist ivuxolimab. The chain couples TRBV4-1 to TRBJ1-6; TRBD1 agrees at 8 bases. The receptor comes from an adult with an advanced solid tumor such as melanoma, head and neck, liver or kidney cancer. CDR3 bases: TGCGCCAGCAGCATTTCAGGGGGCTCGGGTTCACCCCTCCACTTT. Amino acid sequence: CASSISGGSGSPLHF.